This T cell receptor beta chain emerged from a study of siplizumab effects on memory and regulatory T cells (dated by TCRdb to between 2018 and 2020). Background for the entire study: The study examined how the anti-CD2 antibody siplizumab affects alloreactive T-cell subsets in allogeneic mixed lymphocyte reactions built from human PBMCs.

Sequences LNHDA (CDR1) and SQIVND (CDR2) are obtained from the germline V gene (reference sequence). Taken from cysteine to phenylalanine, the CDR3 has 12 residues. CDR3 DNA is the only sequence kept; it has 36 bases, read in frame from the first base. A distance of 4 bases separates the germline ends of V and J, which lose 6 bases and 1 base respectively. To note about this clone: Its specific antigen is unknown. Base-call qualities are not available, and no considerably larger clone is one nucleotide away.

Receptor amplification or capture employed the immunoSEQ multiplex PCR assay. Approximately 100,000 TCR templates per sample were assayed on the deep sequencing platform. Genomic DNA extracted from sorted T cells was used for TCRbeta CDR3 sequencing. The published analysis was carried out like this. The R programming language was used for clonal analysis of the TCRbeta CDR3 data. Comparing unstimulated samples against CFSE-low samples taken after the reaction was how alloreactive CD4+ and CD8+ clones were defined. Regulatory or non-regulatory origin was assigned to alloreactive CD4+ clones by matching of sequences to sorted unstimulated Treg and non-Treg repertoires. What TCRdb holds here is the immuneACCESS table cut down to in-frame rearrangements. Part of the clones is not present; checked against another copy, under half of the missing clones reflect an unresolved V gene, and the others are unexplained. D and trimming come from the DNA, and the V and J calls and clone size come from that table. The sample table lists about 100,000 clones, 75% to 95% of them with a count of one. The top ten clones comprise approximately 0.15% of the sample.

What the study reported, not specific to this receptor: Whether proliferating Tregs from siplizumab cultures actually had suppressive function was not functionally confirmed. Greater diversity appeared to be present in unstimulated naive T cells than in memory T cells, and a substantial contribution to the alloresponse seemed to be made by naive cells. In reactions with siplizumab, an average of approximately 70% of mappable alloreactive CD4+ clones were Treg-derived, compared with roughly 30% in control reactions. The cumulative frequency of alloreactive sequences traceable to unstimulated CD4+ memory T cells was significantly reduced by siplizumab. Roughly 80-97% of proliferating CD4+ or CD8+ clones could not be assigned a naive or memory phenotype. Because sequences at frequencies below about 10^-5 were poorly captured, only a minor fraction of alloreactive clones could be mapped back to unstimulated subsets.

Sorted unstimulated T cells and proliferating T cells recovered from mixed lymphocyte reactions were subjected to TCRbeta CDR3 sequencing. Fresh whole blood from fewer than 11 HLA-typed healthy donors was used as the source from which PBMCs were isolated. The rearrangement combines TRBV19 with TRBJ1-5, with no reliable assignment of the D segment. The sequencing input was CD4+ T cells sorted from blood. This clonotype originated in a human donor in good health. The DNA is TGTGCCAGTAGGCCGAGCAATCAGCCCCAGCATTTT. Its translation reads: CASRPSNQPQHF.